This T cell receptor (beta chain) was profiled in a study of blood T cells in healthy people across ages. Notes on the study in general: Estimated diversity, derived from one million T cells, was regarded as an underestimate.

The CDR3 runs to 16 residues. For the second PCR, which ran for about 6 to 12 cycles, a sample-barcoded 5' primer and a J-beta primer mix were used. A single record per CDR3 protein comes from TCRdb applying MiXCR to the 5' RACE reads. This table has almost 800,000 distinct CDR3 sequences, roughly 64% appearing once. This clonotype has only a few counts. The target antigen is unknown. The material sequenced was blood. The sequence came from a man aged 25-45 years in good health. This chain connects TRBV21-1 to TRBJ2-1; TRBD1 is taken as the D call from the table, unchecked against the DNA. TRBV21-1 is annotated as a pseudogene. CDR3 region: CASSKDLPGHNNEQFF. The DNA for the CDR3 is TGTGCCAGCAGCAAAGACCTGCCGGGACACAATAATGAGCAGTTCTTC.